The 30 T cell receptor beta chains given below trace back to one sample, sequenced in a study of CD4 T cells in relation to SARS-CoV-2 and coronaviruses. Clones were read by immunoSEQ multiplex PCR, and TCRdb kept only the in-frame ones, dropping some. The table lists about 16,000 clones, roughly 80% of them singletons. Antigen specificity for these receptors is unknown. Before the COVID-19 pandemic, during about 2010-2019, CD4+ T cells were taken from unexposed donors. The cells were cultured for about ten days before CD4+ T cells were isolated. The specimen was CD4+ T cells from PBMCs, cultured in vitro. The receptors were sampled from a human donor in good health.

CDR3 DNA: TGTGCCAGCAGTTCCGGACAGGGAGCAGATACGCAGTATTTT. It encodes CASSSGQGADTQYF. The chain joins TRBV11-3 to TRBJ2-3; 8 nucleotides agree with TRBD1. Germline CDR1 is SGHNT and CDR2 is YENEEA. J lost 4 bases, V lost 6 bases, and 6 bases had no gene match. This CDR3 region has 14 residues.

Concerning this clone itself: One end of the junction does not line up with germline, which may come from a read error. The chain links TRBV9 to TRBJ2-5; D uncertain. Germline loops: CDR1 SGDLS, CDR2 YYNGEE. This CDR3 has 14 residues. CDR3 sequence: CASSVTDLQEAQYF. CDR3 nucleotides: TGTGCCAGCAGCGTAACAGATCTCCAAGAGGCCCAGTACTTC.

In its sample, this clone was seen a few times. The V gene is TRBV2, the J gene TRBJ1-6; D is uncertain. The CDR3 consists of 14 residues. The V gene's germline CDR1 is SNHLY and CDR2 FYNNEI. V lost 2 bases to trimming and J lost 6 bases, with 8 bases between them. The DNA of the CDR3 is TGTGCCAGCAGTGAACTGAGGACTAATTCACCCCTCCACTTT. As protein: CASSELRTNSPLHF.

This chain joins TRBV30 and TRBJ2-5; D is unresolved. Trimming removed 5 bases at V and 0 bases at J, with 7 bases between. This CDR3 has 12 residues. Germline V lookup: CDR1 GTSNPN, CDR2 SVGIG (reference sequence). DNA of the CDR3: TGTGCCTGGGGACCGGACCAAGAGACCCAGTACTTC. This translates into CAWGPDQETQYF.

DNA for the CDR3: TGTGCCAGCAGCACGTCCCAGGGGGCCCCTTACTTC. Translating it yields CASSTSQGAPYF. V is TRBV5-5 and J is TRBJ2-7; 8 positions agree with TRBD1. In germline, CDR1 is SGHKS, CDR2 YYEKEE (reference sequence). V was pared by 4 bases and J by 13 bases, with 10 bases of the junction left unmatched. This CDR3 has 12 amino acids.

The chain has TRBV29-1 and TRBJ1-2; 9 positions match TRBD1. Germline V gene sequence: CDR1 SQVTM, CDR2 ANQGSEA. V shed 5 bases, J shed 7 bases, and the junction held 5 bases outside the gene matches. The CDR3 is 12 amino acids. This CDR3 reads CSVTGTGFGYTF. CDR3 coding DNA: TGCAGCGTTACCGGGACAGGGTTTGGCTACACCTTC. The full variable domain, completed using reference TRBV29-1 and TRBJ1-2, is SAVISQKPSRDICQRGTSLTIQCQVDSQVTMMFWYRQQPGQSLTLIATANQGSEATYESGFVIDKFPISRPNLTFSTLTVSNMSPEDSSIYLCSVTGTGFGYTFGSGTRLTVV.

The rearrangement links TRBV30 to TRBJ2-6, with D tentatively TRBD1 or TRBD2 (6 bases each). Trimming removed 3 bases at V and 1 base at J, with 7 bases between. The germline CDR1 and CDR2 sequences are GTSNPN and SVGIG (reference sequence). The CDR3 spans 14 residues. In DNA form, the CDR3 reads TGTGCCTGGAGAGGGGGGTCTGGGGCCAACGTCCTGACTTTC. This codes for CAWRGGSGANVLTF.

CDR3 residues: CASSPSGTSYEQYF. CDR3 bases: TGTGCCAGCAGTCCTAGCGGGACCTCCTACGAGCAGTACTTC. The V call is TRBV28, the J call TRBJ2-7; 9 nucleotides match TRBD2. Germline CDR1 MDHEN, CDR2 SYDVKM. The CDR3 is made up of 14 amino acids. The junction had 2 bases not matched to a gene; V was cut back by 5 bases and J by 0 bases.

V gene TRBV27 combines with J gene TRBJ1-1; tentatively, D is TRBD1 (6 bases). V was trimmed by 6 bases and J by 4 bases, leaving 21 bases between them. Germline values: CDR1 MNHEY, CDR2 SMNVEV (reference sequence). CDR3 length: 16 amino acids. Here the CDR3 reads CASSSRAGGGVTEAFF. DNA of the CDR3: TGTGCCAGCAGCTCTAGAGCGGGGGGGGGCGTCACTGAAGCTTTCTTT.

The V gene is TRBV2, the J gene TRBJ2-4; TRBD1 is a possible D gene (5 bases). The CDR3 is made up of 14 amino acids. V shed 2 bases and J shed 0 bases, with 5 bases lying between them. Germline assignment: CDR1 SNHLY and CDR2 FYNNEI. CDR3: CASSEQGAKNIQYF. As DNA, the CDR3 is TGTGCCAGCAGTGAACAGGGAGCCAAAAACATTCAGTACTTC.

The rearrangement joins TRBV25-1 to TRBJ2-4, with no clear D. V dropped 0 bases and J dropped 13 bases, with 7 bases sitting between them. This CDR3 contains 11 residues. CDR1 and CDR2 (germline): MGHDK, SYGVNS. The CDR3 nucleotides are TGTGCCAGCAGTGAATATACTCGACAGTACTTC. Residues: CASSEYTRQYF. The complete variable domain, with remaining parts taken from reference TRBV25-1 and TRBJ2-4, reads EADIYQTPRYLVIGTGKKITLECSQTMGHDKMYWYQQDPGMELHLIHYSYGVNSTEKGDLSSESTVSRIRTEHFPLTLESARPSHTSQYLCASSEYTRQYFGAGTRLSVL.

The chain combines TRBV5-5 with TRBJ2-1, with D uncertain. The V gene's germline CDR1 is SGHKS and CDR2 YYEKEE (reference sequence). The V gene lost 1 base and the J gene lost 0 bases, with 8 bases spanning the gap. This CDR3 has 15 amino acids. CDR3 nucleotide sequence: TGTGCCAGCAGCTTGCGGGCCTACTCCTACAATGAGCAGTTCTTC. It is translated as CASSLRAYSYNEQFF.

The chain uses TRBV12-3 or TRBV12-4 and TRBJ1-1, with D possibly TRBD1 on 5 matching bases. Trimming cost V 3 bases and J 8 bases, with 13 bases left between them. This CDR3 contains 13 residues. CDR3 amino acids: CASSLGPPGEAFF. CDR3 sequence (DNA): TGTGCCAGCAGTTTGGGGCCTCCGGGGGAAGCTTTCTTT.

This clone is judged medium-sized. The chain combines TRBV11-3 with TRBJ1-1; the match to TRBD1 covers 8 bases. V lost 5 bases, J lost 4 bases, and 6 bases stayed unmatched. Per germline, CDR1 SGHNT and CDR2 YENEEA. The CDR3 contains 14 residues. Here the CDR3 DNA reads TGTGCCAGCAGCCCCAGGACAGGGTCCACTGAAGCTTTCTTT. It codes for CASSPRTGSTEAFF.

This chain joins TRBV3-1 (or the pseudogene TRBV3-2) and TRBJ1-1; perhaps TRBD1 as D (5 bases). Germline V gives CDR1 LGHDT, CDR2 YNNKEL (reference sequence). The V gene lost 6 bases and the J gene lost 1 base, with 9 bases spanning the gap. The CDR3 has 13 amino acids. DNA for the CDR3: TGTGCCAGCAGACGCGGGGGGAACACTGAAGCTTTCTTT. Translation: CASRRGGNTEAFF.

This clone is judged large. The same CDR3 arises from other DNA sequences in this sample as well. J is TRBJ2-1 and V is TRBV3-1 (or the pseudogene TRBV3-2), with D maybe TRBD2 (5 bases). V was cut by 6 bases and J by 0 bases, with 6 bases left in between. The CDR3 totals 13 residues. The germline V gene encodes CDR1 LGHDT and CDR2 YNNKEL (reference sequence). The CDR3 loop reads CASRGLSYNEQFF. The CDR3 region has the DNA TGTGCCAGCAGAGGACTCTCCTACAATGAGCAGTTCTTC.

The chain carries TRBV20-1 and TRBJ2-1, with 7 bases matching TRBD2. CDR3 length: 19 residues. The germline CDR1 and CDR2 sequences are DFQATT and SNEGSKA (reference sequence). J gave up 3 bases and V 3 bases, and 20 bases lay outside the gene matches. The CDR3 sequence: CSASGGLADKFYHYNEQFF. The CDR3 DNA sequence: TGCAGTGCTAGTGGTGGTCTAGCGGACAAATTTTACCACTACAATGAGCAGTTCTTC.

The rearrangement joins TRBV19 to TRBJ2-2; D uncertain. V lost 3 bases to trimming and J lost 6 bases, with 2 bases between them. The CDR3 loop spans 11 amino acids. Germline assignment: CDR1 LNHDA and CDR2 SQIVND (reference sequence). The DNA of the CDR3 is TGTGCCAGTAGTATTTCCGGGGAGCTGTTTTTT. It is translated as CASSISGELFF.

This clone was seen once. This chain connects TRBV5-6 to TRBJ2-7; 8 bases are a match to TRBD1. Germline V CDR1 and CDR2: SGHDT, YYEEEE. The CDR3 length is 14 residues. V lost 3 bases, J lost 7 bases, and 9 bases stayed unmatched. The CDR3 DNA reads as TGTGCCAGCAGCTACCAGGGGGCCTCTAGGGAGCAGTACTTC. It translates to CASSYQGASREQYF.

This chain connects TRBV7-3 to TRBJ2-2, with D possibly being TRBD1 (5 bases). V dropped 6 bases and J dropped 4 bases, with 15 bases sitting between them. CDR3 length: 15 amino acids. Germline V CDR1 and CDR2: SGHTA, FQGTGA. The CDR3 is CASSSTVTGTGELFF. The CDR3 DNA reads TGTGCCAGCAGTTCGACAGTAACCGGCACCGGGGAGCTGTTTTTT.

This clone occurred once. The V and J genes are TRBV7-8 and TRBJ2-2; 8 bases match TRBD1. The CDR3 runs to 15 residues. CDR1 is SGHVS, CDR2 FQNEAQ, per germline. J gave up 4 bases and V 5 bases, and 6 bases lay outside the gene matches. The CDR3 nucleotides read TGTGCCAGCAGCGTGCAGGGGGCGAGCACCGGGGAGCTGTTTTTT. Its protein product is CASSVQGASTGELFF.

The chain joins TRBV15 to TRBJ2-1; a possible D gene is TRBD2 (6 bases). Germline V lookup: CDR1 LNHNV, CDR2 YYDKDF (reference sequence). V was pared by 1 base and J by 12 bases, with 16 bases between. This CDR3 has 14 amino acids. The CDR3 DNA sequence: TGTGCCACCAGCAGAGTGGAGGGCGGTTTTTTGCAGTTCTTC. As protein: CATSRVEGGFLQFF.

CDR3 sequence reads: CASSIQGGNSPLHF. The CDR3 DNA sequence: TGTGCCAGTAGTATACAGGGTGGGAATTCACCCCTCCACTTT. The genes are TRBV19 and TRBJ1-6; D is possibly TRBD1 (5 bases). CDR1 LNHDA and CDR2 SQIVND come from the germline V gene (reference sequence). CDR3 length: 14 residues. Trimming took off 2 bases at V and 7 bases at J, with 9 bases between the two ends.

The count of this clone is one. V is TRBV5-1 and J is TRBJ2-4; 9 bases are shared with TRBD1. This CDR3 has 13 residues. V lost 3 bases to trimming and J lost 9 bases; unmatched junction nucleotides: 4. From germline, CDR1 is SGHRS and CDR2 YFSETQ. DNA for the CDR3: TGCGCCAGCAGCTCGGGACAGGGAAGCATTCAGTACTTC. Its translation is CASSSGQGSIQYF.

The rearrangement uses TRBV5-4 and TRBJ2-4, with 8 bases aligning to TRBD1. V trimming: 3 bases; J trimming: 3 bases; junction bases outside the gene matches: 5. Germline CDR1 and CDR2: SGHNT and YYREEE (reference sequence). The CDR3 consists of 15 residues. The CDR3 bases are TGTGCCAGCAGCTCGGACAGGGTGGACAAAAACATTCAGTACTTC. Its protein is CASSSDRVDKNIQYF.

The rearrangement uses TRBV4-1 and TRBJ1-2; D is ambiguous. V shed 0 bases and J shed 4 bases, with 12 bases lying between them. Germline V gene data show CDR1 as MGHRA and CDR2 as YSYEKL. This CDR3 spans 15 amino acids. The DNA of the CDR3 is TGCGCCAGCAGCCAAGACCCACAAGACTTCTATGGCTACACCTTC. It yields the protein CASSQDPQDFYGYTF.

The V and J genes are TRBV30 and TRBJ1-2; possible D gene TRBD1, 6 bases. Germline CDR1 GTSNPN, CDR2 SVGIG (reference sequence). CDR3 length: 15 residues. V dropped 0 bases and J dropped 4 bases, with 15 bases sitting between them. The CDR3 region is CAWSVAGGVTYGYTF. In DNA, the CDR3 is TGTGCCTGGAGTGTTGCGGGGGGCGTAACCTATGGCTACACCTTC.

The J gene is TRBJ2-1, the V gene TRBV7-2, with D perhaps matching TRBD2 (6 bases). Trimming took off 5 bases at V and 3 bases at J, with 11 bases between the two ends. Germline assignment: CDR1 SGHTA and CDR2 FQGNSA. The CDR3 runs 14 residues. The CDR3: CASSGTLDYNEQFF. In DNA form, the CDR3 reads TGTGCCAGCAGCGGGACTTTAGACTACAATGAGCAGTTCTTC.

This sequence joins TRBV6-6 and TRBJ2-1; D is unresolved. Germline V gene sequence: CDR1 MNHNY, CDR2 SVGAGI (reference sequence). V lost 0 bases and J lost 7, with 7 bases in between. The CDR3 has 13 amino acids. In DNA, the CDR3 is TGTGCCAGCAGTTACTCGATAGGGAATGAGCAGTTCTTC. It codes for CASSYSIGNEQFF.

The chain is built from TRBV5-1 and TRBJ2-1; TRBD1 matches 7 bases. The V gene's germline CDR1 is SGHRS and CDR2 YFSETQ. The CDR3 has 13 residues. V was clipped by 3 bases and J by 8 bases; unmatched bases: 5. The CDR3 coding sequence is TGCGCCAGCAGCTGGACAGGACGCGATGAGCAGTTCTTC. Translation: CASSWTGRDEQFF. Using reference TRBV5-1 and TRBJ2-1 for the parts outside the CDR3, the full variable domain is KAGVTQTPRYLIKTRGQQVTLSCSPISGHRSVSWYQQTPGQGLQFLFEYFSETQRNKGNFPGRFSGRQFSNSRSEMNVSTLELGDSALYLCASSWTGRDEQFFGPGTRLTVL.